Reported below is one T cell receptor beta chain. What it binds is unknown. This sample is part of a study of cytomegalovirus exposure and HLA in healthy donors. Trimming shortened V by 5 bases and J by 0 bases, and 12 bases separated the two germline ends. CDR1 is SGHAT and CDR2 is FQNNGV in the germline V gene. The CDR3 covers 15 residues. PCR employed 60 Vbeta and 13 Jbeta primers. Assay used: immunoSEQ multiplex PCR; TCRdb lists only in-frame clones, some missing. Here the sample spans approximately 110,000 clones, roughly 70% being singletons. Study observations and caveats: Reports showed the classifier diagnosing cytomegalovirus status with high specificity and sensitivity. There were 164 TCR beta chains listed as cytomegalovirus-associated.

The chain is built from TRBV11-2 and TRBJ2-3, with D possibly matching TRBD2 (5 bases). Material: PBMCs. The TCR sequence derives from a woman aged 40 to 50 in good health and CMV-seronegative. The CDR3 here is CASSLSVLSTDTQYF. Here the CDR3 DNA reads TGTGCCAGCAGCCTTAGCGTCCTGAGCACAGATACGCAGTATTTT.